This T cell receptor beta chain derives from a study of T-cell reconstitution after alpha-beta-depleted transplantation in children. Overall study findings and caveats: It was newly produced T cells that mostly accounted for T-cell counts and diversity one year after transplant.

Germline values: CDR1 SGHAT, CDR2 FQNNGV. The CDR3 has 14 amino acids. Losses at the gene ends were 3 bases for V and 9 bases for J; bases not matched to a gene: 7. Preparation of the TCRbeta library involved a method that used unique molecular identifiers. TCRdb used MiXCR to reprocess the PCR reads, holding one entry per CDR3 protein. The table has about 110,000 distinct CDR3 sequences, 5% to 7% seen once. As regards this clonotype: Its antigen is unidentified.

This TCR was recovered from a male patient aged 2-9 years who had a stem cell transplant for acute lymphoblastic leukemia, so the T cells may come from the graft donor. The sequencing here drew on PBMCs, mostly from graft donor cells, taken 360 days after TCRalphabeta/CD19-depleted stem cell transplant. The rearrangement joins TRBV11-2 to TRBJ1-4; TRBD1 agrees at 7 bases. The CDR3 reads CASSFDRVLKKLFF. The CDR3 region has the DNA TGTGCCAGCAGCTTTGACAGGGTATTGAAAAAACTGTTTTTT.